The T cell receptor (beta chain) described here comes from a study of blood T cell repertoires in COVID-19. Study-wide context: T cells, B-cell-depleted T cells, or PBMCs provided the cDNA or gDNA that served as material.

Only in-frame clones appear in the TCRdb table, and some are missing; sequencing was by immunoSEQ multiplex PCR. Here the sample spans fewer than 500,000 clones, approximately 88% being singletons. Deletions cut 0 bases from V and 6 bases from J, with 14 bases between. The CDR3 is 15 residues long. Germline V gene lookup returns CDR1 MNHEY and CDR2 SVGAGI. Sequenced sample: PBMCs or T cells enriched from blood (not recorded which). This sequence was found in a woman aged 25-40 years with acute COVID-19. This chain connects TRBV6-5 to TRBJ1-1; the D gene is possibly TRBD1 (5 bases). The CDR3 bases are TGTGCCAGCAGTTACTCGGATCAGGGTAATGCTGAAGCTTTCTTT. Translation: CASSYSDQGNAEAFF.